This passage covers 27 T cell receptor beta chains from one sample sequenced in a study of T cell clonotyping in hematopoietic cell transplantation. Sample time point: recipient sample about 28 days before transplant, after cytoreduction. Only in-frame clones appear in the TCRdb table, and some are missing; sequencing was by immunoSEQ multiplex PCR. The sample has tens of thousands of clones, roughly nine tenths seen once. The sample in question was peripheral blood mononuclear cells, obtained before stem cell transplant. The receptors stem from a man aged 18 to 30 with biphenotypic leukemia. Some clones in this sample may be carry-over from other donors' samples.

This clone was seen only once. This rearrangement joins TRBV2 to TRBJ1-5; 9 positions agree with TRBD1. This CDR3 region has 15 residues. J was trimmed by 7 bases and V by 3 bases; bases with no gene match: 7. CDR1 and CDR2 (germline): SNHLY, FYNNEI. This CDR3 is CASSEGQGRYQPQHF. CDR3 nucleotides: TGTGCCAGCAGTGAGGGACAGGGAAGGTACCAGCCCCAGCATTTT.

The J gene is TRBJ2-3, the V gene TRBV6-5; 8 bases line up with TRBD2. The CDR3 loop spans 13 amino acids. Trimming removed 10 bases from V and 6 bases from J; junction bases left unmatched: 9. The germline V gene encodes CDR1 MNHEY and CDR2 SVGAGI. CDR3 amino acids: CAIRGLGTDTQYF. DNA for the CDR3: TGTGCCATAAGGGGACTAGGGACGGATACGCAGTATTTT.

V and J are TRBV4-3 and TRBJ2-1, with TRBD2 as a possible D gene (5 bases). V lost 0 bases, J lost 7 bases, and 10 bases lay in between. Per germline, CDR1 LGHNA and CDR2 YSLEER. CDR3 size: 14 residues. The CDR3 nucleotides read TGCGCCAGCAGCCAAGATTGGGGAGCAAATGAGCAGTTCTTC. Amino acid sequence: CASSQDWGANEQFF.

The chain employs TRBV19 and TRBJ1-5, with D possibly matching TRBD1 (6 bases). This CDR3 is 13 amino acids long. Deletions cut 7 bases from V and 5 bases from J, with 12 bases between. The germline V gene encodes CDR1 LNHDA and CDR2 SQIVND (reference sequence). CDR3 sequence (DNA): TGTGCCAGTATGAGGGGGGCGGATCAGCCCCAGCATTTT. Residues: CASMRGADQPQHF.

The chain couples TRBV12-5 to TRBJ2-7; tentative D call: TRBD1 (6 bases). CDR1 LGHNT and CDR2 FRNRAP come from the germline V gene. Deletions cut 5 bases from V and 7 bases from J, with 15 bases between. The CDR3 runs 13 residues. CDR3 region: CASGDGQIWEQYF. CDR3 bases: TGTGCTAGTGGTGATGGACAGATTTGGGAGCAGTACTTC.

V usage is TRBV30 and J usage is TRBJ2-3; TRBD2 might be the D (5 bases). The V end lost 3 bases, the J end lost 3 bases, and 13 bases lay between the germline ends. CDR3 length equals 14 residues. Germline CDR1 and CDR2: GTSNPN and SVGIG (reference sequence). The CDR3 nucleotides read TGTGCCTGGAGGAGGGAGTTACGTACAGATACGCAGTATTTT. It is translated as CAWRRELRTDTQYF. Full variable domain (missing parts from reference TRBV30 and TRBJ2-3): SQTIHQWPATLVQPVGSPLSLECTVEGTSNPNLYWYRQAAGRGLQLLFYSVGIGQISSEVPQNLSASRPQDRQFILSSKKLLLSDSGFYLCAWRRELRTDTQYFGPGTRLTVL.

The CDR3 loop is CASSVGAGPGNTIYF. In nucleotides, the CDR3 is TGTGCCAGCAGCGTAGGTGCCGGCCCAGGAAACACCATATATTTT. This chain joins TRBV9 and TRBJ1-3; no clear D gene. Germline CDR1 reads SGDLS; CDR2 reads YYNGEE. V dropped 0 bases and J dropped 4 bases, with 11 bases sitting between them. The CDR3 length is 15 residues.

This chain's CDR3 is CASSLGNSPLHF. In DNA form, the CDR3 reads TGTGCCAGCAGCTTGGGGAATTCACCCCTCCACTTT. The genes are TRBV5-6 and TRBJ1-6; D unresolved. This CDR3 is built from 12 residues. The germline CDR1 and CDR2 sequences are SGHDT and YYEEEE. V was cut by 0 bases and J by 7 bases, with 2 bases left in between.

The chain links TRBV7-9 to TRBJ1-4; no clear D gene. Germline CDR1 is SEHNR and CDR2 is FQNEAQ (reference sequence). The CDR3 sequence is 11 residues long. The V gene lost 5 bases and the J gene lost 7 bases, with 5 bases spanning the gap. The CDR3 protein is CASSPAEKLFF. The CDR3 region has the DNA TGTGCCAGCAGCCCTGCTGAAAAACTGTTTTTT. Full variable domain (missing parts from reference TRBV7-9 and TRBJ1-4): DTGVSQNPRHKITKRGQNVTFRCDPISEHNRLYWYRQTLGQGPEFLTYFQNEAQLEKSRLLSDRFSAERPKGSFSTLEIQRTEQGDSAMYLCASSPAEKLFFGSGTQLSVL.

The V and J genes are TRBV7-3 and TRBJ2-2, with D uncertain. Trimming took off 3 bases at V and 1 base at J, with 9 bases between the two ends. The CDR3 runs 15 residues. The germline V gene encodes CDR1 SGHTA and CDR2 FQGTGA. The CDR3 nucleotides are TGTGCCAGCAGCTTGTCCAGGCAGAACACCGGGGAGCTGTTTTTT. It is translated as CASSLSRQNTGELFF.

This clone was seen only once. The rearrangement uses TRBV6-1 and TRBJ2-2; 7 nucleotides align to TRBD1. Unmatched junction bases numbered 4, after V lost 6 bases and J lost 0 bases. The germline gives CDR1 MNHNS, CDR2 SASEGT. The CDR3 spans 15 residues. CDR3 sequence (DNA): TGTGCCAGCAGGGGGGACAGCGCGAACACCGGGGAGCTGTTTTTT. Its translation is CASRGDSANTGELFF.

The chain carries TRBV11-2 and TRBJ2-1; 7 bases align to TRBD2. The CDR3 spans 15 residues. The V segment lost 0 bases and the J segment 2 bases; nucleotides outside the gene matches: 1. Germline lookup yields CDR1 SGHAT and CDR2 FQNNGV. For the CDR3, the DNA is TGTGCCAGCAGCTTAGATCGGGGGGCCTACAATGAGCAGTTCTTC. It codes for CASSLDRGAYNEQFF. Full variable domain (remainder filled in from reference TRBV11-2 and TRBJ2-1): EAGVAQSPRYKIIEKRQSVAFWCNPISGHATLYWYQQILGQGPKLLIQFQNNGVVDDSQLPKDRFSAERLKGVDSTLKIQPAKLEDSAVYLCASSLDRGAYNEQFFGPGTRLTVL.

This clone has only a few counts. This rearrangement joins TRBV4-1 to TRBJ2-7; 9 bases fit TRBD2. CDR1 is MGHRA and CDR2 is YSYEKL in the germline V gene. CDR3 size: 15 residues. With V trimmed by 3 bases and J by 2 bases, 5 bases remained unmatched. In DNA, the CDR3 is TGCGCCAGCAGCCAGTCCGCGGGGGGGACCTACGAGCAGTACTTC. It translates to CASSQSAGGTYEQYF.

This clone was detected only a few times. The gene calls are TRBV19 and TRBJ1-2; D not certain. The CDR3 has 12 amino acids. V was shortened by 8 bases and J by 3 bases, with 10 bases between the two germline ends. In germline, CDR1 is LNHDA, CDR2 SQIVND (reference sequence). CDR3 DNA: TGTGCCAGTTCCCGGAGCGACTATGGCTACACCTTC. Translating it yields CASSRSDYGYTF.

Written as DNA, the CDR3 is TGTGCCTGGAACATTAAACTAGCGGGAGACAATGAGCAGTTCTTC. Amino acid sequence: CAWNIKLAGDNEQFF. This chain connects TRBV30 to TRBJ2-1, with 11 bases aligning to TRBD2. CDR1 and CDR2 from the germline V gene are GTSNPN and SVGIG (reference sequence). V trimming: 4 bases; J trimming: 5 bases; junction bases outside the gene matches: 7. This CDR3 has 15 residues.

The CDR3, as DNA: TGTGCCAGCTCACCAGTCAGGGGGGACCAAGAGACCCAGTACTTC. This sequence encodes CASSPVRGDQETQYF. V usage is TRBV18 and J usage is TRBJ2-5, with D perhaps matching TRBD1 (7 bases). The CDR3 totals 15 residues. Germline V CDR1 and CDR2: KGHSH, LQKENI. V lost 2 bases to trimming and J lost 0 bases, with 10 bases between them. Full variable domain (remainder filled in from reference TRBV18 and TRBJ2-5): NAGVMQNPRHLVRRRGQEARLRCSPMKGHSHVYWYRQLPEEGLKFMVYLQKENIIDESGMPKERFSAEFPKEGPSILRIQQVVRGDSAAYFCASSPVRGDQETQYFGPGTRLLVL.

The V and J genes are TRBV27 and TRBJ2-3; D not resolved. V was pared by 2 bases and J by 1 base, with 13 bases between. This CDR3 spans 16 amino acids. Germline-derived CDR1 and CDR2 are MNHEY and SMNVEV (reference sequence). The CDR3 nucleotides read TGTGCCAGCAGTTTAAATGCAGGAAGGGGCACAGATACGCAGTATTTT. This gives the protein CASSLNAGRGTDTQYF.

V gene TRBV27 combines with J gene TRBJ1-5; D may be TRBD1 (5 bases). Germline CDR1 MNHEY, CDR2 SMNVEV (reference sequence). The V end lost 3 bases, the J end lost 1 base, and 7 bases lay between the germline ends. The CDR3 runs to 14 residues. In DNA form, the CDR3 reads TGTGCCAGCAGTTTTGACAGAAGCAATCAGCCCCAGCATTTT. It translates to CASSFDRSNQPQHF.

The rearrangement joins TRBV11-2 to TRBJ2-7; D gene ambiguous. Trimming took 8 bases from V and 0 from J, leaving 5 bases between them. CDR1 and CDR2 from the germline V gene are SGHAT and FQNNGV. The CDR3 has 11 amino acids. The DNA of the CDR3 is TGTGCCAGCGGTATCTCCTACGAGCAGTACTTC. Translation gives CASGISYEQYF.

The chain couples TRBV5-4 to TRBJ2-5, with D unresolved. Germline V lookup: CDR1 SGHNT, CDR2 YYREEE (reference sequence). The CDR3 is 13 amino acids. Trimming pared 2 bases from V and 1 base from J, leaving 6 bases between. CDR3 coding DNA: TGTGCCAGCAGCTTACACGGCCAAGAGACCCAGTACTTC. Translating it yields CASSLHGQETQYF. The whole variable domain, filled in from reference TRBV5-4 and TRBJ2-5, reads ETGVTQSPTHLIKTRGQQVTLRCSSQSGHNTVSWYQQALGQGPQFIFQYYREEENGRGNFPPRFSGLQFPNYSSELNVNALELDDSALYLCASSLHGQETQYFGPGTRLLVL.

J is TRBJ1-2 and V is TRBV11-2; the D gene is possibly TRBD1 (5 bases). The CDR3 is made up of 13 amino acids. Per the germline V gene, CDR1 is SGHAT and CDR2 is FQNNGV. Trimming left V 5 bases short and J 5 bases short, with 12 bases between. CDR3 bases: TGTGCCAGCAGCCCGCCGGGACGGTATGGCTACACCTTC. It is translated as CASSPPGRYGYTF.

J is TRBJ1-2 and V is TRBV11-2; D is unclear. With 5 bases removed from V and 0 bases from J, the gap between germline ends came to 1 base. The CDR3 spans 11 residues. Germline CDR1 is SGHAT and CDR2 is FQNNGV. The CDR3 is CASSANYGYTF. CDR3 DNA sequence: TGTGCCAGCAGCGCTAACTATGGCTACACCTTC.

The chain links TRBV30 to TRBJ2-7, with unresolved D. This CDR3 region has 12 residues. The germline gives CDR1 GTSNPN, CDR2 SVGIG (reference sequence). The V end lost 0 bases, the J end lost 5 bases, and 8 bases lay between the germline ends. The CDR3 region is CAWSVQYHEQYF. The CDR3 DNA follows: TGTGCCTGGAGTGTACAGTACCACGAGCAGTACTTC.

The chain recombines TRBV7-9 with TRBJ2-2, with no clear D. Germline V gene lookup returns CDR1 SEHNR and CDR2 FQNEAQ (reference sequence). The V and J ends lost 1 base and 5 bases respectively, with 11 bases between them. The CDR3 sequence is 15 residues long. CDR3 loop: CASSLEPPGTGELFF. CDR3 coding DNA: TGTGCCAGCAGCTTAGAGCCCCCCGGGACCGGGGAGCTGTTTTTT. Full variable domain (rest looked up from reference TRBV7-9 and TRBJ2-2): DTGVSQNPRHKITKRGQNVTFRCDPISEHNRLYWYRQTLGQGPEFLTYFQNEAQLEKSRLLSDRFSAERPKGSFSTLEIQRTEQGDSAMYLCASSLEPPGTGELFFGEGSRLTVL.

V and J are TRBV6-1 and TRBJ1-5, with a tentative D call TRBD1 (5 bases). Trimming stripped 1 base from V and 11 bases from J, with 12 bases between. The CDR3 covers 13 residues. Per the germline V gene, CDR1 is MNHNS and CDR2 is SASEGT. The CDR3 DNA reads as TGTGCCAGCAGTGAAGGGGAATGGGGGACCCAGCATTTT. Its translation is CASSEGEWGTQHF.

This clone occurred once. V and J are TRBV6-1 and TRBJ1-2; 11 bases are a match to TRBD1. The J segment lost 13 bases and the V segment lost 8 bases, leaving 12 bases of the junction unmatched. CDR1 is MNHNS and CDR2 is SASEGT in the germline V gene. The length of the CDR3 is 13 residues. CDR3 sequence reads: CASRTGGPRSGTF. The CDR3 DNA reads TGTGCCAGCCGGACAGGGGGCCCTAGAAGTGGCACCTTC.

The rearrangement joins TRBV7-9 to TRBJ1-5; unclear D gene. The CDR3 covers 13 residues. Trimming shortened V by 7 bases and J by 2 bases, and 9 bases separated the two germline ends. Per the germline V gene, CDR1 is SEHNR and CDR2 is FQNEAQ (reference sequence). The CDR3 nucleotides are TGTGCCAGCACCCATGGTGGCAATCAGCCCCAGCATTTT. Translation gives CASTHGGNQPQHF. The full variable domain, rest sourced from reference TRBV7-9 and TRBJ1-5, is DTGVSQNPRHKITKRGQNVTFRCDPISEHNRLYWYRQTLGQGPEFLTYFQNEAQLEKSRLLSDRFSAERPKGSFSTLEIQRTEQGDSAMYLCASTHGGNQPQHFGDGTRLSIL.